This T cell receptor (beta chain) was profiled in a study of blood T cell repertoires in COVID-19 (dated by TCRdb to the early 2020s). About the study as a whole: The collaborator samples originated in the United States, Italy and Spain and spanned the acute and convalescent phases of COVID-19. Samples were obtained from the ongoing ImmuneRACE study (first 160 participants) and from 1,200 or so subjects provided by 6 global collaborators. The sample metadata nearly always contained a de-identified subject ID, COVID-19 status, age in years and sex. Where HLA class I and class II types were available, the types were taken from metadata supplied by the sample provider, not from assay-based typing. The dataset comprised deeply sampled blood TCRbeta repertoires from subjects exposed to, actively infected with, or recovered from COVID-19. A freely available public database, intended as a resource for researchers studying the immune response to SARS-CoV-2, is where the repertoires were released. The material from the prospective study consisted of cDNA or gDNA derived from T cells, B-cell-depleted T cells, or PBMCs.

Details on this clone: Its target antigen remains unknown. Germline is not matched at one junction end, which may reflect a read error.

The collaborating institutions used their own protocols to collect whole blood in K2EDTA tubes. For TCRbeta analysis, collaborator samples were shipped as frozen whole blood, as isolated PBMCs, or as DNA extracted from either sample type. Study-level results and caveats: The amount of clinical and demographic metadata varied by source and participant and was provided uncurated.

TCRbeta CDR3 regions were amplified from genomic DNA by means of the immunoSEQ Assay, a bias-controlled multiplex PCR. On the study's bioinformatics: The number of nucleated cells in each sample was estimated by amplification of reference gene primers within the assay. Sequence reads were collapsed and filtered to measure the absolute abundance of every unique TCRbeta CDR3 rearrangement. Productive Simpson clonality was computed per sample as the square root of Simpson's diversity index over productive rearrangements. TCRdb took over this immuneACCESS table, retaining in-frame rearrangements with V and J assigned. Such tables are incomplete; in checked studies, under half of the missing clones stem from an unresolved V gene, and the remainder is unexplained. V, J and clone size are taken as reported in that table, and D and trimming were inferred from the DNA itself. The sample contains fewer than 120,000 clones, about 88% of them found a single time. The top ten constitute 3% to 3.5% of the sample.

CDR1 and CDR2, per the germline V gene, are SGHRS and YFSETQ. Reading from cysteine to phenylalanine, the CDR3 counts 15 amino acids. CDR3 DNA only is kept here, 45 bases in frame from base 1. The TCR sequence derives from a woman between 50 and 59 years old with acute or convalescent COVID-19. The chain was built from TRBV5-1 and TRBJ2-1, with 7 bases in between that match TRBD2. Input material: peripheral blood. The CDR3 reads CASSSGTTTYHEQFF. The DNA sequence is TGCGCCAGCAGCTCCGGGACTACCACCTACCATGAGCAGTTCTTC. This CDR3, with the reference TRBV5-1 and TRBJ2-1 proteins standing in past its ends, gives the full variable domain KAGVTQTPRYLIKTRGQQVTLSCSPISGHRSVSWYQQTPGQGLQFLFEYFSETQRNKGNFPGRFSGRQFSNSRSEMNVSTLELGDSALYLCASSSGTTTYHEQFFGPGTRLTVL.